This T cell receptor (beta chain) emerged from a study of blood T cell repertoires in COVID-19. Across the study: The study drew acute and convalescent COVID-19 samples from the United States, Italy and Spain.

Clones were sequenced by immunoSEQ multiplex PCR, and TCRdb holds only the in-frame ones, with some missing. Seen here are over 130,000 clones, around 85% observed once, and the top ten hold approximately 3.5%. Germline V CDR1 and CDR2: SGDLS, YYNGEE. Trimming removed 0 bases from V and 2 bases from J; junction bases left unmatched: 7. This CDR3 has 16 residues. The clonotype comes from a man aged 70-80 years with acute or convalescent COVID-19. The chain recombines TRBV9 with TRBJ2-7, with 8 bases fitting TRBD2. The source material was peripheral blood. This CDR3 reads CASSVDPAGGPYEQYF. As DNA, the CDR3 is TGTGCCAGCAGCGTAGATCCCGCGGGAGGTCCCTACGAGCAGTACTTC.